Sequencing of this T cell receptor (beta chain) was carried out in a study of blood T cell repertoires in COVID-19. On the study more broadly: Acute and convalescent COVID-19 samples came from the United States, Italy and Spain.

Sequencing used immunoSEQ multiplex PCR; TCRdb keeps in-frame clones, though not all of them. The sample yields about 49,000 clones, around 83% seen once. CDR3 length: 11 amino acids. Trimming pared 4 bases from V and 2 bases from J, leaving 2 bases between. The sequenced sample was peripheral blood. The clonotype comes from a man aged 50 or older with acute or convalescent COVID-19. V gene TRBV12-3 or TRBV12-4 combines with J gene TRBJ2-5, with unresolved D. Here the CDR3 reads CASSSQETQYF. The CDR3, as DNA: TGTGCCAGCAGTTCTCAAGAGACCCAGTACTTC.